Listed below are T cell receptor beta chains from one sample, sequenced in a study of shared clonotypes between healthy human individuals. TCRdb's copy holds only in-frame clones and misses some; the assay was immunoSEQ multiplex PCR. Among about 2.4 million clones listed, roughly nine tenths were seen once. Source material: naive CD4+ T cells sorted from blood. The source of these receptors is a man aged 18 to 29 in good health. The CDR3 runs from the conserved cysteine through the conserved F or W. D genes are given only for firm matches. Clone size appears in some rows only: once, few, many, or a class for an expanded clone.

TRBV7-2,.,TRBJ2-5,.,CASSLYAQETQYF,TGTGCCAGCAGCTTATATGCGCAAGAGACCCAGTACTTC
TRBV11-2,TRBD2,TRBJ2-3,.,CASTRGGTDTQYF,TGTGCCAGCACACGGGGGGGGACAGATACGCAGTATTTT
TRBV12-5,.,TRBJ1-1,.,CASGLTGLNTEAFF,TGTGCTAGTGGTTTGACGGGCTTGAACACTGAAGCTTTCTTT
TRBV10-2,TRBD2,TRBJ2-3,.,CASRLSGSGNTQYF,TGCGCCAGCAGACTTAGCGGGAGCGGGAATACGCAGTATTTT
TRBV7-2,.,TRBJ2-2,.,CASSQGSGANTGELFF,TGTGCCAGCAGCCAAGGCTCAGGGGCGAACACCGGGGAGCTGTTTTTT
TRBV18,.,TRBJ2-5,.,CASSPGLWAQETQYF,TGTGCCAGCTCACCCGGGTTGTGGGCCCAAGAGACCCAGTACTTC
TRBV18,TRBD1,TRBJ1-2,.,CASSPSPGTGVLYGYTF,TGTGCCAGCTCACCGTCTCCCGGGACAGGGGTACTCTATGGCTACACCTTC
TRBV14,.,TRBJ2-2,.,CASSQDVYDTGELFF,TGTGCCAGCAGCCAAGACGTATACGACACCGGGGAGCTGTTTTTT
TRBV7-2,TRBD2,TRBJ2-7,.,CASSLGAGASAPYEQYF,TGTGCCAGCAGCTTAGGAGCGGGGGCTAGCGCGCCCTACGAGCAGTACTTC
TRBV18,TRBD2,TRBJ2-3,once,CASSPLPRGGLGDTQYF,TGTGCCAGCTCACCACTACCGCGGGGGGGCCTGGGGGATACGCAGTATTTT
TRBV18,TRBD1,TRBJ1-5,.,CASSPDRGGWGNQPQHF,TGTGCCAGCTCACCGGACAGGGGAGGGTGGGGCAATCAGCCCCAGCATTTT
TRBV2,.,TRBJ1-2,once,CASTEQGNGYTF,TGTGCCAGCACGGAACAGGGAAATGGCTACACCTTC
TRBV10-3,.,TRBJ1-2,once,CAIRGNSNYGYTF,TGTGCCATCAGGGGGAACAGTAACTATGGCTACACCTTC
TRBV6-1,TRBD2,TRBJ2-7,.,CASSDPGGAAVNRIIGKQYF,TGTGCCAGCAGTGATCCGGGAGGGGCCGCGGTGAATCGAATTATAGGGAAGCAGTACTTC
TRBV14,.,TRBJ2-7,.,CASSQYGWRYEQYF,TGTGCCAGCAGCCAATACGGTTGGCGATACGAGCAGTACTTC
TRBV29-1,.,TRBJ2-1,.,CSVEGRGGSEQFF,TGCAGCGTTGAAGGGAGGGGGGGTAGTGAGCAGTTCTTC
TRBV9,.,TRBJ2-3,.,CASSPPGRSKDTQYF,TGTGCCAGCAGCCCACCGGGACGGTCTAAGGATACGCAGTATTTT
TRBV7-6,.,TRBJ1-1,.,CASSLGAGGLNTEAFF,TGTGCCAGCAGCTTAGGGGCTGGGGGGTTGAACACTGAAGCTTTCTTT
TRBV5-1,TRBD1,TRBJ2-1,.,CASSLGPGQGAREQFF,TGCGCCAGCAGCTTGGGCCCGGGACAGGGGGCTCGTGAGCAGTTCTTC
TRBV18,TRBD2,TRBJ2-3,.,CASSPRQRGNTDTQYF,TGTGCCAGCTCACCCCGTCAGCGGGGGAACACAGATACGCAGTATTTT
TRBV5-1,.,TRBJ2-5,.,CASSLWGTFSGQETQYF,TGCGCCAGCAGCTTGTGGGGGACATTTTCAGGGCAAGAGACCCAGTACTTC
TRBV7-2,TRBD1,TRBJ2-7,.,CASGRGDRVYEQYF,TGTGCCAGCGGCAGGGGGGACAGGGTCTACGAGCAGTACTTC
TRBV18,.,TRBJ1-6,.,CASSTRQESSYNSPLHF,TGTGCCAGCTCAACGAGGCAGGAAAGCTCCTATAATTCACCCCTCCACTTT
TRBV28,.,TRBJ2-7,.,CATLRGTYEQYF,TGTGCCACCCTTCGAGGGACCTACGAGCAGTACTTC
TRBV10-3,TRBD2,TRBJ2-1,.,CAISEQRGGDNEQFF,TGTGCCATCAGTGAGCAGCGGGGGGGTGACAATGAGCAGTTCTTC
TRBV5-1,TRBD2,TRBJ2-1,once,CASSLVLAGNNEQFF,TGCGCCAGCAGCTTGGTACTAGCGGGGAACAATGAGCAGTTCTTC
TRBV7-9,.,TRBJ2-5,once,CASSRLGWYQETQYF,TGTGCCAGCAGCCGCCTAGGGTGGTACCAAGAGACCCAGTACTTC
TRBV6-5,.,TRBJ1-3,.,CASRGGKTIYF,TGTGCCAGCAGAGGAGGGAAGACCATATATTTT
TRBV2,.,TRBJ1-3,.,CASRREGMGNTIYF,TGTGCCAGCAGGAGGGAGGGGATGGGAAACACCATATATTTT
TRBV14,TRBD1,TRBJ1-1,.,CASAKQGAVEAFF,TGTGCCAGCGCTAAACAGGGGGCCGTAGAAGCTTTCTTT
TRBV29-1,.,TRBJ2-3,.,CSVVGAGSTDTQYF,TGCAGCGTTGTGGGTGCAGGGAGCACAGATACGCAGTATTTT
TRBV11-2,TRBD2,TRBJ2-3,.,CASSLLGGGISTDTQYF,TGTGCCAGCAGCTTACTTGGCGGGGGGATTAGCACAGATACGCAGTATTTT
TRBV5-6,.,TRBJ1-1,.,CASSLGDGVTEAFF,TGTGCCAGCAGCTTGGGTGATGGTGTCACTGAAGCTTTCTTT
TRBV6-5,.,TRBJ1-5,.,CASSEPPSQHF,TGTGCCAGCAGTGAACCCCCATCCCAGCATTTT
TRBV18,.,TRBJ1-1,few,CASSSDRNTEAFF,TGTGCCAGCTCGTCAGACAGGAACACTGAAGCTTTCTTT
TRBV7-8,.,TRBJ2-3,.,CASSPVGADTQYF,TGTGCCAGCAGTCCCGTGGGGGCGGATACGCAGTATTTT
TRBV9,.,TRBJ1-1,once,CASSAKGLNTEAFF,TGTGCCAGCAGCGCTAAGGGCTTGAACACTGAAGCTTTCTTT
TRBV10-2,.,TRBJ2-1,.,CASSNPSSYNEQFF,TGCGCCAGCAGTAACCCGAGCTCCTACAATGAGCAGTTCTTC
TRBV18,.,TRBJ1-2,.,CASSPVKGEINYGYTF,TGTGCCAGCTCACCAGTTAAGGGAGAGATCAACTATGGCTACACCTTC
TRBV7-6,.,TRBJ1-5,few,CASSLDSANQPQHF,TGTGCCAGCAGCTTAGACAGCGCTAATCAGCCCCAGCATTTT
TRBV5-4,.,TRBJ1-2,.,CASSLTGTYGYTF,TGTGCCAGCAGCTTAACAGGGACCTATGGCTACACCTTC
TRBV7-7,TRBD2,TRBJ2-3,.,CASSLAPAGAGVDTQYF,TGTGCTAGCAGCTTAGCGCCAGCGGGGGCGGGTGTTGATACGCAGTATTTT
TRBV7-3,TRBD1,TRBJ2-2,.,CASSWGQGSQGTGELFF,TGTGCCAGCAGCTGGGGACAGGGGTCGCAGGGCACCGGGGAGCTGTTTTTT
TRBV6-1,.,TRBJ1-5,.,CASTPEYSNQPQHF,TGTGCCAGCACTCCGGAGTATAGCAATCAGCCCCAGCATTTT
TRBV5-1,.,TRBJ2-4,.,CASSDPGGHGNIQYF,TGCGCCAGCAGTGACCCCGGGGGCCATGGAAACATTCAGTACTTC
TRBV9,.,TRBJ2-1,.,CASSKKGNLGDNEQFF,TGTGCCAGCAGCAAAAAGGGGAATTTAGGGGACAATGAGCAGTTCTTC
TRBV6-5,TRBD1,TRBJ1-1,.,CASTPQGGRTEAFF,TGTGCCAGCACCCCGCAGGGGGGGAGGACTGAAGCTTTCTTT
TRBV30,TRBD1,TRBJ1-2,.,CAWSRTPDRESYTF,TGTGCCTGGTCCCGTACCCCCGACAGGGAGAGCTACACCTTC
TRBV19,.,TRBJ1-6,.,CASSTPDRYSPLHF,TGTGCCAGTAGTACCCCCGACAGATACTCACCCCTCCACTTT
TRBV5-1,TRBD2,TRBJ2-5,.,CASSPPGLAGAETQYF,TGCGCCAGCAGCCCCCCTGGGCTAGCGGGAGCAGAGACCCAGTACTTC
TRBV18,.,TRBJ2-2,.,CASSGGTDTGELFF,TGTGCCAGCTCGGGCGGGACGGACACCGGGGAGCTGTTTTTT
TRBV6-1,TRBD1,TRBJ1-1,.,CASTDRDRAVAFF,TGTGCCAGCACCGACCGGGACAGGGCTGTAGCTTTCTTT
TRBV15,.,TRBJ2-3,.,CATSLYTDTQYF,TGTGCCACCAGCCTATACACAGATACGCAGTATTTT
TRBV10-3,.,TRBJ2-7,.,CAITNQGRGEQYF,TGTGCCATCACAAACCAGGGTAGAGGGGAGCAGTACTTC
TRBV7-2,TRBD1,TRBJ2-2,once,CASSKLTGNDRELFF,TGTGCCAGCAGCAAGCTGACAGGGAATGACCGGGAGCTGTTTTTT